Listed here are 2 T cell receptor beta chains from one sample, sequenced in a study of cytomegalovirus exposure and HLA in healthy donors. With 60 Vbeta and 13 Jbeta primers, the PCR was carried out. Repertoires were generated with immunoSEQ multiplex PCR, while TCRdb's copy carries only in-frame clones and drops some. The sample lists tens of thousands of clones, roughly 74% occurring once. Source material: PBMCs. The origin of the receptors is a woman in her 50s in good health and CMV-seropositive.

The chain uses TRBV2 and TRBJ2-7, with D possibly being TRBD2 (5 bases). V dropped 4 bases and J dropped 7 bases, with 11 bases sitting between them. The CDR3 is made up of 12 amino acids. Germline V gene lookup returns CDR1 SNHLY and CDR2 FYNNEI. As DNA, the CDR3 is TGTGCCAGCAGTGCTCGAGGGCTAGAGCAGTACTTC. As protein: CASSARGLEQYF. Filled out from reference TRBV2 and TRBJ2-7, the complete variable domain reads EPEVTQTPSHQVTQMGQEVILRCVPISNHLYFYWYRQILGQKVEFLVSFYNNEISEKSEIFDDQFSVERPDGSNFTLKIRSTKLEDSAMYFCASSARGLEQYFGPGTRLTVT.

This chain connects TRBV28 to TRBJ2-5; the D gene is possibly TRBD1 (6 bases). Germline V gives CDR1 MDHEN, CDR2 SYDVKM. The CDR3 is 14 residues long. V dropped 7 bases and J dropped 2 bases, with 14 bases sitting between them. The CDR3 sequence is CASNLQGAQETQYF. The CDR3 nucleotides read TGTGCCAGCAACCTACAGGGAGCGCAAGAGACCCAGTACTTC.